Listed below are T cell receptor beta chains from one sample, sequenced in a study of blood T cell repertoires in COVID-19. The table came from immunoSEQ multiplex PCR; TCRdb's copy has only in-frame clones and leaves some out. The sample carries 350,000 or so clones, 85% to 90% recorded once. Sequenced input: PBMCs or T cells enriched from blood (not recorded which). Receptors originate from a woman aged 25 to 39 who had been exposed to COVID-19. Each CDR3 is given with its conserved first and last residue.

TRBJ2-7 | TRBV3-1/TRBV3-2 | CASSRVPGLAQRTAEQYF
TRBJ2-3 | TRBV15 | CATSRDKTGGPIDTQYF
TRBJ1-1 | TRBV11-3 | CASSHRAGSTFF
TRBJ2-3 | TRBV28 | CASSLPEADTQYF
TRBJ1-6 | TRBV28 | CASRQGATASPLHF
TRBJ1-1 | TRBV11-3 | CASSRGNTEAFF
TRBJ1-1 | TRBV12-3/TRBV12-4 | CASGRGGEAFF
TRBJ2-7 | TRBV28 | CASSLPTGFYEQYF
TRBJ2-1 | TRBV11-2 | CASSPRLKVAGGFDEQFF
TRBJ2-5 | TRBV29-1 | CSHEEGAQETQYF
TRBJ1-6 | TRBV10-1 | CASSLEPPGQGHSPLHF
TRBJ2-5 | TRBV27 | CASSFWGGGEKETQYF
TRBJ1-2 | TRBV28 | CASSPGQGAYGYTF
TRBJ2-7 | TRBV27 | CASSYRVPYEQYF
TRBJ2-7 | TRBV3-1/TRBV3-2 | CASSYSGSPYEQYF
TRBJ2-7 | TRBV3-1/TRBV3-2 | CASSLGPGSTYEQYF
TRBJ2-7 | TRBV11-2 | CASSLASSYEQYF
TRBJ1-2 | TRBV20-1 | CSAKQGVLHTF
TRBJ2-3 | TRBV7-3 | CASSSTSTDTQYF
TRBJ2-7 | TRBV12-5 | CASGLARPPRAYEQYF
TRBJ2-7 | TRBV6-5 | CASAGRYEQYF
TRBJ1-2 | TRBV5-1 | CASSPPLGTGGYTF
TRBJ2-2 | TRBV19 | CASTYRGGANTGELFF
TRBJ2-4 | TRBV18 | CASSRAGGEENIQYF
TRBJ1-2 | TRBV28 | CASSLGPGGDGYTF
TRBJ1-1 | TRBV7-3 | CASSASVRTEAFF
TRBJ1-1 | TRBV18 | CASSPTEGSTEAFF
TRBJ2-3 | TRBV18 | CASSPQEGGTSTDTQYF
TRBJ1-3 | TRBV12-5 | CASGLVRGAGDPSGNTIYF
TRBJ1-1 | TRBV5-4 | CASSFTGTEAFF
TRBJ1-2 | TRBV3-1/TRBV3-2 | CASSPDSASGYTF
TRBJ2-6 | TRBV14 | CASSQQGSGANVLTF
TRBJ1-2 | TRBV18 | CASSPPDSPYGYTF
TRBJ2-2 | TRBV5-1 | CASSLLTGELFF
TRBJ2-5 | TRBV7-7 | CASSLEAETQETQYF
TRBJ1-5 | TRBV30 | CAWRSPGQLHQPQHF
TRBJ2-1 | TRBV24-1 | CATSQDRARVDEQFF
TRBJ2-5 | TRBV6-4 | CASSDVIAGVEETQYF
TRBJ2-3 | TRBV10-3 | CAISERLTGSTDTQYF
TRBJ2-7 | TRBV2 | CASSEVVPSGSYEQYF
TRBJ2-7 | TRBV7-9 | CASNPSEGAPWEQYF
TRBJ2-7 | TRBV28 | CASSLWPYEQYF
TRBJ2-4 | TRBV14 | CASSQRQILAKNIQYF